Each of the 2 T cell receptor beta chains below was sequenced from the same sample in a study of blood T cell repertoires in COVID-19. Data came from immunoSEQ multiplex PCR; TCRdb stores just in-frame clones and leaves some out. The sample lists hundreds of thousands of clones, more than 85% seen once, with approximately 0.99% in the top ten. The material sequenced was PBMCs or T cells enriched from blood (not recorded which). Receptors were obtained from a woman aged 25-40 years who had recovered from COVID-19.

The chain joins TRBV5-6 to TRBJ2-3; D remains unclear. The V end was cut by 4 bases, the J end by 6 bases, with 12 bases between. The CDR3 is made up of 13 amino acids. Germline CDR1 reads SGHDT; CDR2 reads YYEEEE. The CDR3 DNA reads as TGTGCCAGCAGCCTCGCCCCGCGTGATACGCAGTATTTT. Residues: CASSLAPRDTQYF. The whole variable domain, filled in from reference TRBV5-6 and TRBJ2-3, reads DAGVTQSPTHLIKTRGQQVTLRCSPKSGHDTVSWYQQALGQGPQFIFQYYEEEERQRGNFPDRFSGHQFPNYSSELNVNALLLGDSALYLCASSLAPRDTQYFGPGTRLTVL.

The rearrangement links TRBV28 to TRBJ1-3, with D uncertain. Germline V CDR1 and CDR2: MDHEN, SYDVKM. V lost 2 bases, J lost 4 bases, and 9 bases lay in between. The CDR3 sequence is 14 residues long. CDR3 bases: TGTGCCAGCAGTTTACGAGCGAAGGGAAACACCATATATTTT. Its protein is CASSLRAKGNTIYF. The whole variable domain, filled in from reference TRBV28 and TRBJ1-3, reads DVKVTQSSRYLVKRTGEKVFLECVQDMDHENMFWYRQDPGLGLRLIYFSYDVKMKEKGDIPEGYSVSREKKERFSLILESASTNQTSMYLCASSLRAKGNTIYFGEGSWLTVV.